A selection of T cell receptor beta chains follows, all from one sample in a study of cytomegalovirus exposure and HLA in healthy donors. Measured with immunoSEQ multiplex PCR; TCRdb has only the in-frame clones, and not every one. The repertoire holds 150,000 or so clones, with about 79% as singletons. Sequenced: PBMCs. These TCRs come from a male donor in good health and CMV-seronegative. Each CDR3 is given with its conserved first and last residue. D genes are given only for firm matches. Expanded clones are given a class, and other clones once, few, many or no size at all.

j_call | v_call | clone_size | d_call | cdr3_aa | cdr3_nt
TRBJ2-2 | TRBV5-5 | . | . | CASSLASSGELFF | TGTGCCAGCAGCTTGGCCTCGTCCGGGGAGCTGTTTTTT
TRBJ2-1 | TRBV27 | . | . | CASGSWSGVGKGTYNEQFF | TGTGCCAGCGGTAGTTGGTCGGGAGTGGGAAAGGGGACGTACAATGAGCAGTTCTTC
TRBJ1-2 | TRBV7-9 | . | . | CASSFGAYGYTF | TGTGCCAGCAGCTTCGGTGCATATGGCTACACCTTC
TRBJ2-7 | TRBV4-3 | . | . | CASSQDLFRYEQYF | TGCGCCAGCAGCCAAGATCTGTTCCGCTACGAGCAGTACTTC
TRBJ2-7 | TRBV7-8 | . | . | CASSLAEGTYEQYF | TGTGCCAGCAGCTTAGCGGAGGGAACCTACGAGCAGTACTTC
TRBJ2-7 | TRBV7-6 | . | TRBD2 | CASSFSGTSATYEQYF | TGTGCCAGCAGCTTCTCCGGGACTAGCGCGACCTACGAGCAGTACTTC
TRBJ2-6 | TRBV7-3 | . | . | CASSLIRGPRANVLTF | TGTGCCAGCAGCTTAATCAGGGGCCCAAGGGCCAACGTCCTGACTTTC
TRBJ2-1 | TRBV7-7 | once | TRBD2 | CASSLEAGAYNEQFF | TGTGCCAGCAGCTTGGAAGCGGGAGCCTACAATGAGCAGTTCTTC
TRBJ2-3 | TRBV19 | few | TRBD1 | CASSSGQISTDTQYF | TGTGCCAGTAGTTCGGGACAGATAAGCACAGATACGCAGTATTTT
TRBJ2-1 | TRBV6-4 | . | . | CASSQEDMSSYNEQFF | TGTGCCAGCAGCCAAGAGGACATGAGCTCCTACAATGAGCAGTTCTTC
TRBJ1-4 | TRBV18 | . | . | CASSPPSVEKLFF | TGTGCCAGCTCACCACCCAGCGTTGAAAAACTGTTTTTT
TRBJ1-5 | TRBV19 | once | . | CASSITGYSNQPQHF | TGTGCCAGTAGTATAACAGGGTATAGCAATCAGCCCCAGCATTTT
TRBJ1-3 | TRBV29-1 | . | . | CSVQQGVGNTIYF | TGCAGCGTTCAACAGGGAGTAGGAAACACCATATATTTT
TRBJ2-1 | TRBV6-5 | . | TRBD1 | CASSSRQGATYNEQFF | TGTGCCAGCAGTTCGCGACAGGGGGCCACCTACAATGAGCAGTTCTTC
TRBJ1-5 | TRBV7-9 | . | . | CSSSLEQPQHF | TGTTCCAGCAGCTTGGAGCAGCCCCAGCATTTT
TRBJ1-1 | TRBV23-1 | . | TRBD1 | CASSAAGTGLMNTEAFF | TGCGCCAGCAGTGCGGCCGGGACAGGGTTGATGAACACTGAAGCTTTCTTT
TRBJ1-2 | TRBV27 | . | . | CASSRIDTPGYTF | TGTGCCAGCTCCCGTATAGATACTCCCGGCTACACCTTC
TRBJ2-2 | TRBV7-6 | . | . | CASSTNIPGIYTGELFF | TGTGCCAGCAGCACCAACATTCCCGGGATTTACACCGGGGAGCTGTTTTTT
TRBJ1-1 | TRBV29-1 | . | . | CSVQKGQNTEAFF | TGCAGCGTTCAAAAGGGACAGAACACTGAAGCTTTCTTT
TRBJ1-6 | TRBV10-3 | . | TRBD1 | CASSRDSYNSPLHF | TGTGCCTCCAGCAGGGACAGTTATAATTCACCCCTCCACTTT
TRBJ1-1 | TRBV30 | few | TRBD1 | CAWSQGGLGTEAFF | TGTGCCTGGAGCCAGGGGGGTTTGGGCACTGAAGCTTTCTTT
TRBJ2-7 | TRBV6-1 | . | TRBD2 | CASSEAGGTSGRTYEQYF | TGTGCCAGCAGTGAAGCAGGAGGGACTAGCGGGAGAACCTACGAGCAGTACTTC
TRBJ2-4 | TRBV27 | . | TRBD2 | CASSPTRLAGGPLAKNIQYF | TGTGCCAGCAGTCCAACCCGACTAGCGGGAGGGCCGCTAGCCAAAAACATTCAGTACTTC
TRBJ1-2 | TRBV7-2 | . | TRBD1 | CASSTRTGPQSYGYTF | TGTGCCAGCAGCACACGGACAGGGCCCCAAAGCTATGGCTACACCTTC
TRBJ2-5 | TRBV15 | . | TRBD2 | CATSRDLGTSGKEGLETQYF | TGTGCCACCAGCAGAGATCTTGGGACTAGCGGGAAGGAAGGTTTAGAGACCCAGTACTTC
TRBJ2-3 | TRBV7-3 | few | . | CASSLGGSAGTQYF | TGTGCCAGCAGCTTAGGCGGATCGGCTGGTACGCAGTATTTT
TRBJ2-1 | TRBV11-3 | once | . | CASSQGLATYNEQFF | TGTGCCAGCAGCCAGGGTCTAGCGACGTACAATGAGCAGTTCTTC
TRBJ1-6 | TRBV7-2 | . | . | CASSLATVRYNSPLHF | TGTGCCAGCAGCTTAGCGACAGTTAGATATAATTCACCCCTCCACTTT
TRBJ2-3 | TRBV30 | . | TRBD2 | CAWRDWTSVSTDTQYF | TGTGCCTGGAGGGATTGGACTAGCGTAAGCACAGATACGCAGTATTTT
TRBJ1-1 | TRBV5-1 | once | . | CASSPERADTEAFF | TGCGCCAGCAGCCCTGAGAGGGCAGACACTGAAGCTTTCTTT
TRBJ1-1 | TRBV5-4 | . | . | CASSLDLGHTEAFF | TGTGCCAGCAGCTTGGATCTTGGGCACACTGAAGCTTTCTTT
TRBJ2-2 | TRBV5-1 | few | TRBD1 | CASSVIGTGSGELFF | TGCGCCAGCAGCGTTATCGGGACAGGGTCCGGGGAGCTGTTTTTT
TRBJ1-5 | TRBV5-8 | few | TRBD1 | CASSPDRGAQPQHF | TGTGCCAGCAGCCCCGACAGGGGAGCTCAGCCCCAGCATTTT
TRBJ2-7 | TRBV9 | . | TRBD2 | CASSVGAGGYEQYF | TGTGCCAGCAGCGTAGGAGCGGGGGGCTACGAGCAGTACTTC
TRBJ2-7 | TRBV6-6 | few | . | CASSYPRAHVYEQYF | TGTGCCAGCAGTTACCCCAGGGCCCACGTCTACGAGCAGTACTTC
TRBJ2-7 | TRBV6-1 | . | . | CASSEAGGGGGQYF | TGTGCCAGCAGTGAAGCGGGGGGAGGGGGAGGGCAGTACTTC
TRBJ2-2 | TRBV2 | . | TRBD1 | CASRAGGLTGELFF | TGTGCCAGCAGAGCAGGGGGCCTCACCGGGGAGCTGTTTTTT
TRBJ1-1 | TRBV19 | . | . | CASADGMNTEAFF | TGTGCCAGTGCTGACGGGATGAACACTGAAGCTTTCTTT
TRBJ2-5 | TRBV10-1 | once | . | CASSPSGTQYF | TGCGCCAGCAGCCCCTCGGGGACCCAGTACTTC
TRBJ1-2 | TRBV7-9 | . | TRBD1 | CASSLSRDRAYGYTF | TGTGCCAGCAGCTTAAGCCGGGACAGGGCATATGGCTACACCTTC
TRBJ1-1 | TRBV27 | few | TRBD1 | CASSSQGENTEAFF | TGTGCCAGCAGCTCCCAGGGGGAGAACACTGAAGCTTTCTTT
TRBJ2-7 | TRBV5-6 | . | . | CASSLSWRGIEYEQYF | TGTGCCAGCAGCTTGAGCTGGCGGGGTATAGAATACGAGCAGTACTTC
TRBJ2-3 | TRBV4-3 | . | . | CASSQDWLVTDTQYF | TGCGCCAGCAGCCAAGATTGGCTAGTAACAGATACGCAGTATTTT
TRBJ2-3 | TRBV7-6 | . | TRBD2 | CASSLASGRSDTQYF | TGTGCCAGCAGCTTAGCAAGCGGGAGGTCAGATACGCAGTATTTT
TRBJ2-7 | TRBV7-9 | once | TRBD1 | CASSLGQGWWEQYF | TGTGCCAGCAGCCTCGGACAGGGCTGGTGGGAGCAGTACTTC
TRBJ2-3 | TRBV9 | . | . | CAIPLRSTDTQYF | TGTGCCATCCCGCTGAGGTCCACAGATACGCAGTATTTT
TRBJ1-1 | TRBV7-9 | few | . | CSSSKIQTEAFF | TGTTCCAGCAGCAAGATTCAGACTGAAGCTTTCTTT
TRBJ1-1 | TRBV5-4 | . | TRBD1 | CASSLGGTGGVAEAFF | TGTGCCAGCAGCTTGGGGGGGACAGGCGGGGTCGCTGAAGCTTTCTTT
TRBJ1-1 | TRBV30 | once | . | CAWRYGANTEAFF | TGTGCCTGGAGGTATGGGGCGAACACTGAAGCTTTCTTT
TRBJ1-1 | TRBV4-1 | . | TRBD1 | CASHPAGTGGAHTEAFF | TGCGCCAGCCACCCCGCCGGGACAGGGGGTGCTCACACTGAAGCTTTCTTT
TRBJ2-5 | TRBV5-1 | . | TRBD2 | CASSLGRGTQETQYF | TGCGCCAGCAGCTTGGGGCGGGGGACCCAAGAGACCCAGTACTTC
TRBJ2-1 | TRBV7-9 | . | TRBD2 | CSSSLLADSYNEQFF | TGTTCCAGCAGCTTACTAGCGGACTCCTACAATGAGCAGTTCTTC
TRBJ2-1 | TRBV5-1 | few | . | CASSFRGAEQFF | TGCGCCAGCAGCTTCAGGGGTGCTGAGCAGTTCTTC
TRBJ2-7 | TRBV10-3 | . | TRBD1 | CAIGPGTGSYEQYF | TGTGCCATCGGTCCCGGGACAGGCTCCTACGAGCAGTACTTC
TRBJ1-3 | TRBV7-9 | few | TRBD1 | CASSLYLTQGVGNTIYF | TGTGCCAGCAGCTTATACCTCACACAGGGGGTAGGAAACACCATATATTTT
TRBJ2-3 | TRBV7-6 | . | . | CASSLSDRITDTQYF | TGTGCCAGCAGCTTATCCGACAGGATCACAGATACGCAGTATTTT
TRBJ1-2 | TRBV27 | . | . | CASRGGVGHYGYTF | TGTGCCAGCAGGGGGGGTGTGGGGCACTATGGCTACACCTTC
TRBJ2-5 | TRBV11-1 | . | . | CASSLRETQYF | TGTGCCAGCAGCTTACGGGAGACCCAGTACTTC
TRBJ1-1 | TRBV21-1 | . | . | CASSKVSSVPSTEAFF | TGTGCCAGCAGCAAAGTCTCGTCAGTGCCCAGCACTGAAGCTTTCTTT